This T cell receptor beta chain is from a study of T cell responses to AZD1222 COVID-19 vaccine. This CDR3 is built from 14 residues. Trimming stripped 3 bases from V and 7 bases from J, with 10 bases between. Germline V lookup: CDR1 SEHNR, CDR2 FQNEAQ (reference sequence). Points on this clone: Its antigen is currently unknown.

Overall study findings and caveats: Seropositivity was recorded at baseline in only five to seven AZD1222 recipients.

Profiled with immunoSEQ multiplex PCR; TCRdb holds only in-frame clones, not every one. Of roughly 110,000 clones detected, about 92% appear once; the ten largest clones hold over 7%. The sequence was obtained from an adult who received the AZD1222 COVID-19 vaccine. The V gene is TRBV7-9, the J gene TRBJ1-6; no clear D. The source was peripheral blood, collected 28 days after the second AZD1222 dose. In DNA form, the CDR3 reads TGTGCCAGCAGCTTCGACGGTCGGAATTCACCCCTCCACTTT. Translation gives CASSFDGRNSPLHF.